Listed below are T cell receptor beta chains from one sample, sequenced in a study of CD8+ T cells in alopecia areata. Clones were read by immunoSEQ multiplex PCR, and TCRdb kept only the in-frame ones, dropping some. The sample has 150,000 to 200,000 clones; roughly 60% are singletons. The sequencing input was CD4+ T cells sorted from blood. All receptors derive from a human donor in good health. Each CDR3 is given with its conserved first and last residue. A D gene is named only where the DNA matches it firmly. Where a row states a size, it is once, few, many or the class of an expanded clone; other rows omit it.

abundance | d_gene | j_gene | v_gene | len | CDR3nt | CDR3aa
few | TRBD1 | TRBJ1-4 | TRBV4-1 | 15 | TGCGCCAGCAGCCAAGGGGACAGGGATGAGGAAAAACTGTTTTTT | CASSQGDRDEEKLFF
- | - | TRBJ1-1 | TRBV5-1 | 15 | TGCGCCAGCAGATCAACCGGGACGGAGAACACTGAAGCTTTCTTT | CASRSTGTENTEAFF
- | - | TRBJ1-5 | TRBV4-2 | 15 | TGTGCCAGCAGCCAAGATCTGGGACTTAATCAGCCCCAGCATTTT | CASSQDLGLNQPQHF
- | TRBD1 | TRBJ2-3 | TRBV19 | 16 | TGTGCCAGTACCGGACGTCGGGACAGGGGAACAGATACGCAGTATTTT | CASTGRRDRGTDTQYF
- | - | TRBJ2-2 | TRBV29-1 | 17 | TGCAGCGTTGAAAGCCCCGGCGGGGGAGGGGGCACCGGGGAGCTGTTTTTT | CSVESPGGGGGTGELFF
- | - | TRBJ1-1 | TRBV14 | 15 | TGTGCCAGCAGCCGCCTCACAGGGCAGAACACTGAAGCTTTCTTT | CASSRLTGQNTEAFF
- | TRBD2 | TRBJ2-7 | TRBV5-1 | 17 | TGCGCCAGCAGCTACACACTAGCGGGAGTGGGGGCATACGAGCAGTACTTC | CASSYTLAGVGAYEQYF
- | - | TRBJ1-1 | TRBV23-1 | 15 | TGCGCCAGCAGTCAATACAGGATACCTAACACTGAAGCTTTCTTT | CASSQYRIPNTEAFF
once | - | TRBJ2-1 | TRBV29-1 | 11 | TGCAGCGTTGATCCTACGGGAACACAGTTCTTC | CSVDPTGTQFF
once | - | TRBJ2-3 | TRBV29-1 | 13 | TGCAGCGTCCGGAGGGGTCGGGCAGATACGCAGTATTTT | CSVRRGRADTQYF
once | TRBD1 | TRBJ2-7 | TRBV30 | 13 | TGTGCCTGGAGACAGGGGAGCCTCTACGAGCAGTACTTC | CAWRQGSLYEQYF
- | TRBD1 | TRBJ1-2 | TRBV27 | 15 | TGTGCCAGCAGTTACAGGGGGCGAAGTAACTATGGCTACACCTTC | CASSYRGRSNYGYTF
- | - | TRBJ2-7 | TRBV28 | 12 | TGTGCCAGCAGCCTTGGCCTTGGCGAGCAGTACTTC | CASSLGLGEQYF
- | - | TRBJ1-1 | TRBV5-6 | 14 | TGTGCCAGCAGCTCGACAGTTATGAACACTGAAGCTTTCTTT | CASSSTVMNTEAFF
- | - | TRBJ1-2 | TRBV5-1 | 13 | TGCGCCAGCAGCTTGGCCGGGACTCCGTTACACACCTTC | CASSLAGTPLHTF
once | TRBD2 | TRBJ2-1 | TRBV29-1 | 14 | TGCAGCGTCGTCCTTAGGGGACTAGAGAATGAGCAGTTCTTC | CSVVLRGLENEQFF
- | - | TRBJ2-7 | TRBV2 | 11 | TGTGCCAGCAGTGGTAGCTACGAGCAGTACTTC | CASSGSYEQYF
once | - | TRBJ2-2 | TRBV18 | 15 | TGTGCCAGCTCACCACAGTCCGGGAGTACCGGGGAGCTGTTTTTT | CASSPQSGSTGELFF
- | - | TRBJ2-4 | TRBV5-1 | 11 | TGCGCCAGCAGCTTGGGAAACATTCAGTACTTC | CASSLGNIQYF
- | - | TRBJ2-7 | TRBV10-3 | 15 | TGTGCCAGCAGTTGGGACTTGACAGGTCTGGACGAGCAGTACTTC | CASSWDLTGLDEQYF
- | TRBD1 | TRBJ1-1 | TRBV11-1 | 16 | TGTGCCAGCAGCCGCGTTGGACAGGGAAGGAACACTGAAGCTTTCTTT | CASSRVGQGRNTEAFF
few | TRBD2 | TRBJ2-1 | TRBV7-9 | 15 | TGTGCCAGCAGCTTAGGGACTAGCGGGAACAATGAGCAGTTCTTC | CASSLGTSGNNEQFF
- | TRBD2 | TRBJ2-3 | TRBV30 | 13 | TGTGCCTTCTCGCTAGCGGGAGTGCCCACGCAGTATTTT | CAFSLAGVPTQYF
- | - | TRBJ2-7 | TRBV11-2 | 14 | TGTGCCAGCAGCTTATCAGCAGGCTACTACGAGCAGTACTTC | CASSLSAGYYEQYF
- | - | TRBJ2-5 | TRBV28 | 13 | TGTGCCAGCAGGGAGGGTGCGGTAGAGACCCAGTACTTC | CASREGAVETQYF
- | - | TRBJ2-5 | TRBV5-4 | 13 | TGTGCCAGCAGCTTGGGGCAGCAAGAGACCCAGTACTTC | CASSLGQQETQYF
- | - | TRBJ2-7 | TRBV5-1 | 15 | TGCGCCAGCAGCATCGCCGGCCAGACCTACGAGGAGCAGTACTTC | CASSIAGQTYEEQYF
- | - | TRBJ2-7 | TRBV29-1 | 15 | TGCAGCGTGGCGGGGGACAGTTGGTTTGTCTACGAGCAGTACTTC | CSVAGDSWFVYEQYF
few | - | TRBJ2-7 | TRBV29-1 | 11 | TGCAGCGTCGCGGGGGCTGCCGAGCAGTACTTC | CSVAGAAEQYF
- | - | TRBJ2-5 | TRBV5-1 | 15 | TGCGCCAGCACCCCGTGGGCAGGGGTAAGCGAGACCCAGTACTTC | CASTPWAGVSETQYF
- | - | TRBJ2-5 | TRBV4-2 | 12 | TGTGCCAGCAGCCAAGATGGAGAGGGAGCCTACTTC | CASSQDGEGAYF
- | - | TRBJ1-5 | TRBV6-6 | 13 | TGTGCCAGTGGACCGCTACCCAATCAGCCCCAGCATTTT | CASGPLPNQPQHF
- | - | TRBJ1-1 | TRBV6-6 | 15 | TGTGCCAGCAGTACACAGGGAACAAAGAACACTGAAGCTTTCTTT | CASSTQGTKNTEAFF
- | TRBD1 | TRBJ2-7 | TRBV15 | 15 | TGTGCCACCAGCGCCGGGACAGGGAAGACCTACGAGCAGTACTTC | CATSAGTGKTYEQYF
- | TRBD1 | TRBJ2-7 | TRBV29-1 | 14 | TGCAGCGCATCCGGACAGGGGTATTCCTACGAGCAGTACTTC | CSASGQGYSYEQYF
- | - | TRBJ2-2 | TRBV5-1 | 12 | TGCGCCAGCAGCTTGGTGGACGGGGAGCTGTTTTTT | CASSLVDGELFF